The 25 T cell receptor beta chains below come from one sample, sequenced in a study of radiation and T cells in renal cell carcinoma. The method was immunoSEQ multiplex PCR; TCRdb's version includes in-frame clones alone and lacks a portion of them. The sample includes about 130,000 clones, about 81% of them seen just once. The time point was: blood 2 weeks post-SBRT. Treatment in this sample: 15 Gy SBRT to primary tumor, nephrectomy 4 weeks later. The input for sequencing was blood, taken from a patient whose treatment included radiotherapy and nephrectomy. The receptors come from a man aged 45-60 years with renal cell carcinoma.

About this clone itself: One end of the junction is discordant with germline, which a read error may explain. The J gene is TRBJ2-1, the V gene TRBV7-7, with TRBD2 identical over 8 bases. CDR1 is SSHAT and CDR2 is FNYEAQ in the germline V gene (reference sequence). The length of the CDR3 is 16 residues. The CDR3 loop reads CASSPGTRAPYNEQFF. The DNA for the CDR3 is TGTGCTAGCAGCCCCGGGACTAGAGCTCCCTACAATGAGCAGTTCTTC. The whole variable domain, remainder taken from reference TRBV7-7 and TRBJ2-1, is GAGVSQSPRYKVTKRGQDVTLRCDPISSHATLYWYQQALGQGPEFLTYFNYEAQPDKSGLPSDRFSAERPEGSISTLTIQRTEQRDSAMYRCASSPGTRAPYNEQFFGPGTRLTVL.

This chain joins TRBV27 and TRBJ1-2; 7 bases are a match to TRBD1. The CDR3 is 15 residues long. V lost 5 bases and J lost 3; bases outside the gene matches: 9. Germline assignment: CDR1 MNHEY and CDR2 SMNVEV (reference sequence). For the CDR3, the DNA is TGTGCCAGCAGTGGGGGGACAGCAAATTACTATGGCTACACCTTC. Protein sequence: CASSGGTANYYGYTF.

The V gene is TRBV30, the J gene TRBJ2-7; no firm D call. Trimming shortened V by 3 bases and J by 0 bases, and 3 bases separated the two germline ends. The CDR3 runs to 11 residues. Germline-derived CDR1 and CDR2 are GTSNPN and SVGIG (reference sequence). Written as DNA, the CDR3 is TGTGCCTGGAGCAGCTCCTACGAGCAGTACTTC. Translated, it gives CAWSSSYEQYF.

This clone was recorded only once. The genes are TRBV9 and TRBJ2-7, with D possibly called TRBD1 or TRBD2 (5 bases each). Per the germline V gene, CDR1 is SGDLS and CDR2 is YYNGEE. The V gene lost 1 base and the J gene lost 3 bases, with 14 bases spanning the gap. The CDR3 extends over 15 amino acids. CDR3 sequence: CASSVTVGESYEQYF. The CDR3 coding sequence is TGTGCCAGCAGCGTAACGGTAGGGGAGAGCTACGAGCAGTACTTC.

The V call is TRBV21-1, the J call TRBJ2-7; TRBD2 is taken as the D call from the table, unchecked against the DNA. TRBV21-1 is described as a pseudogene. This CDR3 is built from 19 residues. Here the CDR3 DNA reads TGTGCCAGCAGCAAAGAATCCCTCAGCGGATCAACAATGTTTAACGAGCAGTACTTC. It yields the protein CASSKESLSGSTMFNEQYF.

The chain employs TRBV6-5 and TRBJ2-1, with TRBD2 matching 7 bases. The CDR3 is made up of 15 amino acids. J was trimmed by 1 base and V by 7 bases; bases with no gene match: 7. The germline CDR1 and CDR2 sequences are MNHEY and SVGAGI. This CDR3 is CASTIFGGSYNEQFF. In DNA form, the CDR3 reads TGTGCCAGCACCATATTCGGGGGGTCCTACAATGAGCAGTTCTTC.

This clone was recorded only once. The gene calls are TRBV2 and TRBJ1-1; D is ambiguous. Germline V CDR1 and CDR2: SNHLY, FYNNEI. V was trimmed by 6 bases and J by 4 bases, leaving 6 bases between them. CDR3 length equals 11 residues. In DNA, the CDR3 is TGTGCCAGCAGGGAGTTCACTGAAGCTTTCTTT. Protein sequence: CASREFTEAFF.

J is TRBJ2-2 and V is TRBV4-2, with 10 nucleotides matching TRBD2. Germline-derived CDR1 and CDR2 are LGHNA and YNFKEQ. This CDR3 region has 16 residues. J gave up 5 bases and V 4 bases, and 7 bases lay outside the gene matches. Here the CDR3 DNA reads TGTGCCAGCAGCCCCCGGCTAGCGGGGGCGACCGGGGAGCTGTTTTTT. This encodes CASSPRLAGATGELFF.

The chain has TRBV5-1 and TRBJ2-1, with 10 bases aligning to TRBD2. The CDR3 spans 15 residues. Unmatched junction bases numbered 7, after V lost 1 base and J lost 9 bases. Germline V gene data show CDR1 as SGHRS and CDR2 as YFSETQ. CDR3 region: CASSLSASGSGEQFF. In nucleotides, the CDR3 is TGCGCCAGCAGCTTGTCCGCTAGCGGGAGCGGTGAGCAGTTCTTC.

This chain joins TRBV18 and TRBJ2-5, with unresolved D. The CDR3 totals 12 residues. Germline-derived CDR1 and CDR2 are KGHSH and LQKENI. The germline V and J ends were trimmed by 6 bases and 1 base, with 6 bases remaining between them. Here the CDR3 DNA reads TGTGCCAGCTCGGGAAGCCAAGAGACCCAGTACTTC. This codes for CASSGSQETQYF.

The gene calls are TRBV5-1 and TRBJ2-3; 9 nucleotides align to TRBD2. V was pared by 0 bases and J by 1 base, with 12 bases of the junction left unmatched. The CDR3 consists of 19 residues. Germline assignment: CDR1 SGHRS and CDR2 YFSETQ. CDR3 sequence reads: CASSLVQSAGGPGTDTQYF. The CDR3 DNA sequence: TGCGCCAGCAGCTTGGTGCAGAGTGCGGGAGGGCCGGGCACAGATACGCAGTATTTT. The complete variable domain, with remaining parts taken from reference TRBV5-1 and TRBJ2-3, reads KAGVTQTPRYLIKTRGQQVTLSCSPISGHRSVSWYQQTPGQGLQFLFEYFSETQRNKGNFPGRFSGRQFSNSRSEMNVSTLELGDSALYLCASSLVQSAGGPGTDTQYFGPGTRLTVL.

The rearrangement links TRBV6-5 to TRBJ1-2; TRBD1 might be the D (5 bases). The CDR3 has 13 residues. CDR1 and CDR2 (germline): MNHEY, SVGAGI. The V gene lost 2 bases and the J gene lost 7 bases, with 11 bases spanning the gap. This CDR3 reads CASSYSGGGGYTF. CDR3 bases: TGTGCCAGCAGTTACAGCGGGGGGGGTGGCTACACCTTC.

The V gene is TRBV7-2, the J gene TRBJ2-7, with TRBD2 matching over 11 bases. CDR1 is SGHTA, CDR2 FQGNSA, per germline. Trimming took 5 bases from V and 9 from J; bases not matched to a gene: 9. CDR3 length: 14 residues. Here the CDR3 DNA reads TGTGCCAGCAGCCGTAGCGGGAGGGCGCCCGGGCAGTACTTC. Encoded protein: CASSRSGRAPGQYF.

The chain's CDR3 is CATSRGGGVYTEAFF. Written as DNA, the CDR3 is TGTGCCACCAGCAGAGGAGGGGGAGTTTATACTGAAGCTTTCTTT. The chain links TRBV15 to TRBJ1-1, with a possible D match to TRBD1 (6 bases). Germline V gene sequence: CDR1 LNHNV, CDR2 YYDKDF (reference sequence). V shed 1 base and J shed 5 bases, with 14 bases lying between them. The CDR3 consists of 15 residues.

The chain employs TRBV7-8 and TRBJ1-1; D unclear. V was clipped by 1 base and J by 1 base, with 7 bases between them. The CDR3 totals 14 residues. Germline V CDR1 and CDR2: SGHVS, FQNEAQ. The CDR3 spells CASSLVTGNTEAFF. Here the CDR3 DNA reads TGTGCCAGCAGCTTAGTGACCGGGAACACTGAAGCTTTCTTT.

Written as DNA, the CDR3 is TGCGCCAGCAGCTCAACGGTTAGCTTAGAAGCTTTCTTT. Translation: CASSSTVSLEAFF. The V and J genes are TRBV4-1 and TRBJ1-1; D call uncertain. CDR1 MGHRA and CDR2 YSYEKL come from the germline V gene. Deletions cut 5 bases from V and 8 bases from J, with 15 bases between. The CDR3 sequence is 13 residues long.

V usage is TRBV7-3 and J usage is TRBJ1-1, with a weak D call TRBD1 (5 bases). The germline CDR1 and CDR2 sequences are SGHTA and FQGTGA. Trimming removed 2 bases at V and 7 bases at J, with 17 bases between. The CDR3 contains 15 residues. The CDR3 region has the DNA TGTGCCAGCAGCTTAGAGGGGATAGGGAGGGTTGAAGCTTTCTTT. Residues: CASSLEGIGRVEAFF.

The rearrangement joins TRBV5-5 to TRBJ1-5; the D gene is possibly TRBD1 (6 bases). CDR3 length: 16 amino acids. Germline loops: CDR1 SGHKS, CDR2 YYEKEE (reference sequence). Between the trimmed V and J ends, which lost 2 bases and 4 bases, there was a span of 16 bases. Here the CDR3 reads CASSLSSTGGNQPQHF. The CDR3 region has the DNA TGTGCCAGCAGCTTATCGTCGACAGGCGGAAATCAGCCCCAGCATTTT.

The chain carries TRBV6-1 and TRBJ1-1; TRBD1 is a possible D gene (5 bases). Looked up from germline, CDR1 is MNHNS and CDR2 is SASEGT. The V end lost 7 bases, the J end lost 1 base, and 13 bases lay between the germline ends. The CDR3 runs to 14 residues. DNA of the CDR3: TGTGCCAGCACCTCCCGCGGGGGGAACACTGAAGCTTTCTTT. Translating it yields CASTSRGGNTEAFF.

The J gene is TRBJ2-1, the V gene TRBV7-6; the D gene is possibly TRBD1 (6 bases). The germline V gene encodes CDR1 SGHVS and CDR2 FNYEAQ. V lost 5 bases to trimming and J lost 5 bases, with 19 bases between them. The CDR3 runs 16 residues. The CDR3 protein is CASSQQRMNRDNEQFF. Here the CDR3 DNA reads TGTGCCAGCAGCCAACAGCGGATGAACAGGGACAATGAGCAGTTCTTC.

This clone was seen a few times. The chain couples TRBV28 to TRBJ2-3, with D possibly TRBD2 on 5 matching bases. V was shortened by 2 bases and J by 8 bases, with 8 bases between the two germline ends. This CDR3 is built from 12 residues. From germline, CDR1 is MDHEN and CDR2 SYDVKM. The CDR3 nucleotides read TGTGCCAGCAGTTTACAGGCGGGTACGCAGTATTTT. Translation gives CASSLQAGTQYF.

This chain joins TRBV4-3 and TRBJ2-2, with 8 bases that match TRBD1. The CDR3 spans 18 residues. Germline V gene lookup returns CDR1 LGHNA and CDR2 YSLEER. The ends lost 0 bases at V and 4 bases at J; junction bases unmatched: 10. CDR3 protein: CASSQEPVVTGGTGELFF. The CDR3 nucleotides read TGCGCCAGCAGCCAAGAGCCGGTGGTTACAGGGGGCACCGGGGAGCTGTTTTTT.

V and J are TRBV27 and TRBJ2-1; 8 nucleotides match TRBD2. There are 15 residues in the CDR3. Germline V gene data show CDR1 as MNHEY and CDR2 as SMNVEV (reference sequence). V lost 4 bases and J lost 0; bases outside the gene matches: 2. The CDR3 bases are TGTGCCAGCAGTTCAAGCGGGAGCTCCTACAATGAGCAGTTCTTC. Its translation is CASSSSGSSYNEQFF.

The sample holds one count of this clone. The CDR3 protein is CASSLERSYGYTF. In nucleotides, the CDR3 is TGTGCCAGCAGCTTGGAACGCTCCTATGGCTACACCTTC. The chain has TRBV5-4 and TRBJ1-2; D unresolved. The CDR3 consists of 13 residues. Germline loops: CDR1 SGHNT, CDR2 YYREEE (reference sequence). V dropped 0 bases and J dropped 4 bases, with 7 bases sitting between them.

The rearrangement links TRBV30 to TRBJ1-3, with D maybe TRBD1 (5 bases). CDR1 GTSNPN and CDR2 SVGIG come from the germline V gene (reference sequence). The CDR3 has 13 amino acids. The V end lost 7 bases, the J end lost 4 bases, and 14 bases lay between the germline ends. The CDR3 nucleotides are TGTGCCTATGTCGTGACAGCCGGAAACACCATATATTTT. Its translation is CAYVVTAGNTIYF.